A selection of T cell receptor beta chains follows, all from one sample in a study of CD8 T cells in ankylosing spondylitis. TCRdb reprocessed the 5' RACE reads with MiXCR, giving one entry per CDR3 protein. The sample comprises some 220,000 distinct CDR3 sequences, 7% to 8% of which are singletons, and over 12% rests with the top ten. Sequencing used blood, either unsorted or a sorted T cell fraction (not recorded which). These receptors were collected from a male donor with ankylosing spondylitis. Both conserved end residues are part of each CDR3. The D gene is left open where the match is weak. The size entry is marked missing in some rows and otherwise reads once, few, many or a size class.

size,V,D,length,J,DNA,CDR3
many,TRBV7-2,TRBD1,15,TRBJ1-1,TGTGCCAGCAGCTCTCGACAGGGTAAAGACACTGAAGCTTTCTTT,CASSSRQGKDTEAFF
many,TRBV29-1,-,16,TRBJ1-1,TGCAGCGTTGGTGGGGGTTGGGGGAGGGTCAACACTGAAGCTTTCTTT,CSVGGGWGRVNTEAFF
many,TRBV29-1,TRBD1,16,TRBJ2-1,TGCAGCGTGGACCTGACAGGGGACTTTTTCAGGGATGAGCAGTTCTTC,CSVDLTGDFFRDEQFF
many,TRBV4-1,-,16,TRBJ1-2,TGCGCCAGCAGCCAAGATCTTCGGCTCTCGAGGTATGGCTACACCTTC,CASSQDLRLSRYGYTF
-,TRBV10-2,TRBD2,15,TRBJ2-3,TGCGCCAGCAGTGTTACGGGAGGGAGCACTGGTACGCAGTATTTT,CASSVTGGSTGTQYF
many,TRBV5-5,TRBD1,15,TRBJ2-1,TGTGCCAGCAGCTCGTACAGGGGAACCTACAATGAGCAGTTCTTC,CASSSYRGTYNEQFF
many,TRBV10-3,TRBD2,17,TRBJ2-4,TGTGCCATCAGTGAGCGGGTTAGCGGGAGGCTCGGAAACATTCAGTACTTC,CAISERVSGRLGNIQYF
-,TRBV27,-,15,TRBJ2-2,TGTGCCAGCAGACCGACAGGTCCGGACACCGGGGAGCTGTTTTTT,CASRPTGPDTGELFF
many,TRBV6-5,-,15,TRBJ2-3,TGTGCCAGCAGTTACTCATCGGGGGGCCTTTATACGCAGTATTTT,CASSYSSGGLYTQYF
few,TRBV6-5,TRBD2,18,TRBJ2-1,TGTGCCAGCAGTTACACACTTGGAGCGGGAGTTAACTACAATGAGCAGTTCTTC,CASSYTLGAGVNYNEQFF
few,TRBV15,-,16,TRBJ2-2,TGTGCCACCAGCAGAGGGAAGGACAGAGACACCGGGGAGCTGTTTTTT,CATSRGKDRDTGELFF
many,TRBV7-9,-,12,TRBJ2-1,TGTGCCAGCAGCTTAGACTACAGGGAGCAGTTCTTC,CASSLDYREQFF
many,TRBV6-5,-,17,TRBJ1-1,TGTGCCAGCAGTTACTCGGTCCTTCAGGGCCTAAACACTGAAGCTTTCTTT,CASSYSVLQGLNTEAFF
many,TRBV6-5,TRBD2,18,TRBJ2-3,TGTGCCAGCAGTTACTCGGGGACTAGCGGGAGTCGTAAAGATACGCAGTATTTT,CASSYSGTSGSRKDTQYF
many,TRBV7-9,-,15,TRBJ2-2,TGTGCCAGCAGCTGGGGGGCTGTGTCCACCGGGGAGCTGTTTTTT,CASSWGAVSTGELFF
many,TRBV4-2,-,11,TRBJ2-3,TGTGCCAGCAGCCAAAGCGATACGCAGTATTTT,CASSQSDTQYF
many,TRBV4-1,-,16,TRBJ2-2,TGCGCCAGCAGCCAATTAGTCAGTTCGAACACCGGGGAGCTGTTTTTT,CASSQLVSSNTGELFF